The 29 T cell receptor beta chains below all came from one sample that was sequenced in a study of STAT5B mutations in CD4+ large granular lymphocyte leukemia. Sequenced by immunoSEQ multiplex PCR; TCRdb stores in-frame clones only, minus some. The data contain roughly 40,000 clones, 65% to 90% of them singletons. The material sequenced was CD4+ T cells from blood buffy coats. Receptor source: a human donor in good health.

The chain has TRBV18 and TRBJ2-1, with D tentatively TRBD2 (7 bases). V shed 3 bases and J shed 8 bases, with 17 bases lying between them. Germline V gene data show CDR1 as KGHSH and CDR2 as LQKENI. The CDR3 has 15 residues. CDR3 nucleotide sequence: TGTGCCAGCTCACCGAGTTCGGGGGGCGGTTATGAGCAGTTCTTC. This codes for CASSPSSGGGYEQFF.

CDR3 sequence (DNA): TGCGCCAGCAGCCCAGGGGGCGCGGGAGAGACCCAGTACTTC. Amino acids: CASSPGGAGETQYF. This chain connects TRBV5-1 to TRBJ2-5, with 8 bases identical to TRBD1. Germline CDR1 and CDR2: SGHRS and YFSETQ. This CDR3 has 14 residues. V was clipped by 4 bases and J by 4 bases; unmatched bases: 6.

This clone was observed once. The chain is built from TRBV4-2 and TRBJ2-5; no clear D gene. V lost 0 bases, J lost 2 bases, and 16 bases lay in between. This CDR3 has 17 residues. CDR1 and CDR2 (germline): LGHNA, YNFKEQ. CDR3 coding DNA: TGTGCCAGCAGCCAAGATCTTATGGCGGAGATACAAGAGACCCAGTACTTC. It codes for CASSQDLMAEIQETQYF.

This clone was found a few times. The V call is TRBV6-1, the J call TRBJ1-1; possible D gene TRBD1, 6 bases. V was clipped by 4 bases and J by 1 base, with 10 bases between them. The CDR3 has 14 residues. In germline, CDR1 is MNHNS, CDR2 SASEGT. The CDR3 reads CASSARGANTEAFF. The DNA for the CDR3 is TGTGCCAGCAGTGCCCGGGGGGCGAACACTGAAGCTTTCTTT.

The chain couples TRBV30 to TRBJ2-7, with D perhaps TRBD1 (5 bases). Germline CDR1 reads GTSNPN; CDR2 reads SVGIG (reference sequence). The CDR3 is 12 residues long. The V end was cut by 0 bases, the J end by 5 bases, with 8 bases between. CDR3 region: CAWSVRGDEQYF. The CDR3 nucleotides are TGTGCCTGGAGTGTTAGGGGTGACGAGCAGTACTTC.

The J gene is TRBJ1-4, the V gene TRBV18, with a tentative D call TRBD1 (5 bases). In germline, CDR1 is KGHSH, CDR2 LQKENI. Trimming removed 1 base from V and 5 bases from J, with 17 bases in between. The CDR3 extends over 17 amino acids. In DNA form, the CDR3 reads TGTGCCAGCTCACCACGGCGGGGGGGAGAGTCCAATGAAAAACTGTTTTTT. The encoded protein is CASSPRRGGESNEKLFF.

This chain links TRBV10-3 with TRBJ2-5; TRBD2 matches at 13 bases. Germline V gives CDR1 ENHRY, CDR2 SYGVKD. V was clipped by 6 bases and J by 4 bases; unmatched bases: 11. The CDR3 runs 17 residues. The CDR3 nucleotides read TGTGCCATCAGACCGGAGACGGGACTAGCGGGAAGAGAGACCCAGTACTTC. Protein sequence: CAIRPETGLAGRETQYF.

The chain links TRBV5-5 to TRBJ2-1; D possibly corresponds to TRBD1 (5 bases). The V and J ends lost 5 bases and 5 bases respectively, with 8 bases between them. The germline V gene has CDR1 SGHKS and CDR2 YYEKEE (reference sequence). This CDR3 contains 12 residues. The CDR3 nucleotides read TGTGCCAGCAGACCAGGGAACAATGAGCAGTTCTTC. This encodes CASRPGNNEQFF.

The gene calls are TRBV18 and TRBJ2-1; possibly TRBD2 for D (5 bases). The CDR3 is 13 amino acids. Germline CDR1 KGHSH, CDR2 LQKENI. The V gene lost 1 base and the J gene lost 6 bases, with 7 bases spanning the gap. The CDR3 DNA follows: TGTGCCAGCTCACCACTAGGGAGCAATGAGCAGTTCTTC. Its translation is CASSPLGSNEQFF.

J is TRBJ2-5 and V is TRBV6-1, with D tentatively TRBD1 (5 bases). Germline-derived CDR1 and CDR2 are MNHNS and SASEGT. The CDR3 has 13 residues. V was pared by 7 bases and J by 0 bases, with 9 bases between. CDR3 residues: CASNRQNQETQYF. In nucleotides, the CDR3 is TGTGCCAGCAATAGACAGAACCAAGAGACCCAGTACTTC.

This clone was observed a handful of times. The chain has TRBV7-9 and TRBJ1-3; D uncertain. Germline-derived CDR1 and CDR2 are SEHNR and FQNEAQ (reference sequence). Between the trimmed V and J ends, which lost 1 base and 10 bases, there was a span of 14 bases. The CDR3 consists of 14 residues. CDR3 nucleotides: TGTGCCAGCAGCTTAGAGATGTCCCGGGAGACCATATATTTT. This codes for CASSLEMSRETIYF. Full variable domain (rest looked up from reference TRBV7-9 and TRBJ1-3): DTGVSQNPRHKITKRGQNVTFRCDPISEHNRLYWYRQTLGQGPEFLTYFQNEAQLEKSRLLSDRFSAERPKGSFSTLEIQRTEQGDSAMYLCASSLEMSRETIYFGEGSWLTVV.

The rearrangement joins TRBV7-9 to TRBJ2-2; 8 bases agree with TRBD2. The CDR3 is 15 residues long. V was clipped by 5 bases and J by 4 bases; unmatched bases: 6. CDR1 is SEHNR and CDR2 is FQNEAQ in the germline V gene (reference sequence). CDR3 sequence (DNA): TGTGCCAGCAGCCCTCGGGAGGGTGGCACCGGGGAGCTGTTTTTT. It yields the protein CASSPREGGTGELFF.

This clone appeared a single time. The V gene is TRBV7-2, the J gene TRBJ2-7; maybe TRBD1 (6 bases). The CDR3 consists of 14 residues. CDR1 is SGHTA and CDR2 is FQGNSA in the germline V gene. Trimming removed 6 bases from V and 1 base from J, with 13 bases in between. DNA of the CDR3: TGTGCCAGCAGGGGACAAGGCTCGTCCTACGAGCAGTACTTC. It yields the protein CASRGQGSSYEQYF.

The chain combines TRBV5-4 with TRBJ1-2, with D possibly TRBD1 on 6 matching bases. The germline gives CDR1 SGHNT, CDR2 YYREEE (reference sequence). CDR3 size: 15 residues. V was pared by 1 base and J by 2 bases, with 12 bases between. In DNA, the CDR3 is TGTGCCAGCAGCTTGTTCGGGGGCCGGAACTATGGCTACACCTTC. Translated: CASSLFGGRNYGYTF.

Comments on this clone: One end of the junction varies from germline; a read error may be responsible. This sequence joins TRBV6-1 and TRBJ1-2; no clear D. Germline loops: CDR1 MNHNS, CDR2 SASEGT. The CDR3 is 16 residues long. The CDR3 here is CASTEASGLVGYGYTF. CDR3 bases: TGTGCCAGCACTGAAGCCTCGGGCCTCGTGGGCTATGGCTACACCTTC.

This clone was detected once. The CDR3 nucleotides read TGTGCCAGCAGTTTTGGACCGAGACCGTACGAGCAGTACTTC. This sequence encodes CASSFGPRPYEQYF. V and J are TRBV28 and TRBJ2-7; no reliable D call. Per the germline V gene, CDR1 is MDHEN and CDR2 is SYDVKM. The CDR3 length is 14 residues. Trimming removed 3 bases at V and 4 bases at J, with 13 bases between. The full variable domain, in which reference TRBV28 and TRBJ2-7 provide the parts outside the CDR3, is DVKVTQSSRYLVKRTGEKVFLECVQDMDHENMFWYRQDPGLGLRLIYFSYDVKMKEKGDIPEGYSVSREKKERFSLILESASTNQTSMYLCASSFGPRPYEQYFGPGTRLTVT.

J is TRBJ1-2 and V is TRBV2; D is unclear. Per germline, CDR1 SNHLY and CDR2 FYNNEI. The V end was cut by 8 bases, the J end by 2 bases, with 12 bases between. CDR3 length: 13 amino acids. The CDR3: CASGGVGNYGYTF. DNA of the CDR3: TGTGCCAGCGGCGGGGTAGGGAACTATGGCTACACCTTC.

The J gene is TRBJ2-4, the V gene TRBV6-6; the match to TRBD2 covers 7 bases. V dropped 4 bases and J dropped 4; count of bases not matched to a gene: 4. The CDR3 totals 14 residues. Germline CDR1 is MNHNY and CDR2 is SVGAGI (reference sequence). CDR3 region: CASSSGGGKNIQYF. CDR3 DNA sequence: TGTGCCAGCAGTTCGGGGGGAGGAAAAAACATTCAGTACTTC.

Concerning this clone: No conserved phenylalanine or tryptophan ends this CDR3, so it is likely a read error. V usage is TRBV23-1 and J usage is TRBJ1-2; D remains unclear. TRBV23-1 is labeled an ORF, and its function is uncertain. V lost 3 bases and J lost 8, with 13 bases in between. The CDR3 has 13 residues. CDR3 coding DNA: TGCGCCAGCAGTCAGGAGCGGTCTCGGGGCTACACCCTC. Amino acid sequence: CASSQERSRGYTL.

The chain is built from TRBV28 and TRBJ2-7; D call uncertain. The CDR3 has 12 amino acids. CDR1 and CDR2 from the germline V gene are MDHEN and SYDVKM. Trimming took off 3 bases at V and 3 bases at J, with 6 bases between the two ends. DNA of the CDR3: TGTGCCAGCAGTTTCGGCAGCTACGAGCAGTACTTC. It specifies CASSFGSYEQYF.

The gene calls are TRBV30 and TRBJ1-5, with a weak D call TRBD1 (6 bases). The CDR3 contains 13 residues. V lost 1 base and J 6 bases, leaving 10 bases between the germline ends. Germline CDR1 reads GTSNPN; CDR2 reads SVGIG (reference sequence). CDR3 sequence: CAWSGTGSQPQHF. Here the CDR3 DNA reads TGTGCCTGGAGTGGCACAGGGTCTCAGCCCCAGCATTTT.

The chain uses TRBV4-1 and TRBJ1-6, with D perhaps matching TRBD1 (5 bases). The length of the CDR3 is 14 residues. Per germline, CDR1 MGHRA and CDR2 YSYEKL. The V end lost 8 bases, the J end lost 4 bases, and 12 bases lay between the germline ends. The CDR3 sequence is CASSKGWYNSPLHF. Here the CDR3 DNA reads TGCGCCAGCTCCAAGGGGTGGTATAATTCACCCCTCCACTTT.

The table lists this clone with a count of one. V and J are TRBV5-8 and TRBJ1-5; 7 positions match TRBD1. The CDR3 has 14 amino acids. With 3 bases clipped from V and 7 bases from J, the junction kept 7 bases outside the gene matches. The germline CDR1 and CDR2 sequences are SGHTS and YDEGEE. CDR3 DNA sequence: TGTGCCAGCAGCTGGAGGGGGCGCAGGCAGCCCCAGCATTTT. Encoded protein: CASSWRGRRQPQHF.

In regard to this clone: This sample also contains other DNA sequences that code for the same CDR3. The V and J genes are TRBV5-1 and TRBJ2-1, with D uncertain. In germline, CDR1 is SGHRS, CDR2 YFSETQ. Trimming stripped 0 bases from V and 5 bases from J, with 3 bases between. The CDR3 length is 12 residues. The CDR3 is CASSLGHNEQFF. CDR3 DNA: TGCGCCAGCAGCTTGGGGCACAATGAGCAGTTCTTC.

CDR3 sequence (DNA): TGTGCCAGTAGTACCCCGCAGAGAACCTACGAGCAGTACTTC. Translation: CASSTPQRTYEQYF. The rearrangement joins TRBV19 to TRBJ2-7; D gene unclear. There are 14 residues in the CDR3. Germline CDR1 is LNHDA and CDR2 is SQIVND (reference sequence). V was pared by 4 bases and J by 2 bases, with 12 bases between.

This chain links TRBV27 with TRBJ2-1; the match to TRBD2 covers 9 bases. Losses at the gene ends were 6 bases for V and 13 bases for J; bases not matched to a gene: 7. This CDR3 has 12 amino acids. Germline values: CDR1 MNHEY, CDR2 SMNVEV (reference sequence). CDR3 residues: CASSRAGTSQFF. Here the CDR3 DNA reads TGTGCCAGCAGCCGAGCCGGGACTAGCCAGTTCTTC.

The V gene is TRBV5-1, the J gene TRBJ2-3; D perhaps matches TRBD1 (6 bases). V was clipped by 4 bases and J by 2 bases, with 17 bases between them. Germline CDR1 is SGHRS and CDR2 is YFSETQ. The CDR3 has 16 residues. The CDR3 reads CASSTLGRGPTDTQYF. DNA of the CDR3: TGCGCCAGCAGCACCTTAGGCAGGGGTCCCACAGATACGCAGTATTTT.

V usage is TRBV5-1 and J usage is TRBJ2-6; D is ambiguous. The CDR3 has 15 amino acids. V shed 1 base and J shed 0 bases, with 5 bases lying between them. Germline CDR1 is SGHRS and CDR2 is YFSETQ. CDR3 DNA: TGCGCCAGCAGCTTGAAGAGCTCTGGGGCCAACGTCCTGACTTTC. Protein: CASSLKSSGANVLTF.

The sample holds one count of this clone. V gene TRBV7-3 combines with J gene TRBJ2-7, with 7 bases identical to TRBD1. Germline CDR1 and CDR2: SGHTA and FQGTGA. The ends lost 5 bases at V and 0 bases at J; junction bases unmatched: 4. The CDR3 sequence is 14 residues long. The CDR3 spells CASSPRQGSYEQYF. CDR3 nucleotide sequence: TGTGCCAGCAGCCCCCGACAGGGCTCCTACGAGCAGTACTTC.